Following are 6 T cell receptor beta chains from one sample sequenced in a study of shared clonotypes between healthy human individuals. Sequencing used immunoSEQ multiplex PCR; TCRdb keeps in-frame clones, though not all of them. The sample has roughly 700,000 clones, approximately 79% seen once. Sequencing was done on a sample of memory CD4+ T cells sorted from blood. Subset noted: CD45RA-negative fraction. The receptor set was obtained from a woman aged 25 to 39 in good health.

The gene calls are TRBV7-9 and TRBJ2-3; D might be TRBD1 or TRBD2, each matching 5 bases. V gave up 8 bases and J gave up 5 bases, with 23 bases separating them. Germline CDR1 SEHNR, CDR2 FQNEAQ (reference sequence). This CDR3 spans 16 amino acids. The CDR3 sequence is CASRQQDSPGRDTQYF. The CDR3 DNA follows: TGTGCCAGCCGCCAACAGGACTCCCCAGGCAGAGATACGCAGTATTTT.

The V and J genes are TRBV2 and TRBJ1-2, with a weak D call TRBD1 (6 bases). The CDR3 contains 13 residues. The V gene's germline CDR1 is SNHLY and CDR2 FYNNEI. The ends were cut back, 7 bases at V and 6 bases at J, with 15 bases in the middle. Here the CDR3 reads CASTRGRQNGYTF. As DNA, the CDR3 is TGTGCCAGCACCAGGGGCCGACAGAATGGCTACACCTTC.

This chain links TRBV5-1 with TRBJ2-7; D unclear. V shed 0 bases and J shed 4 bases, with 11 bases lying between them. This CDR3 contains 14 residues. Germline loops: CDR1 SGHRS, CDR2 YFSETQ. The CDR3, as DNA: TGCGCCAGCAGCTTGGGACTCTCGGTTTACGAGCAGTACTTC. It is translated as CASSLGLSVYEQYF.

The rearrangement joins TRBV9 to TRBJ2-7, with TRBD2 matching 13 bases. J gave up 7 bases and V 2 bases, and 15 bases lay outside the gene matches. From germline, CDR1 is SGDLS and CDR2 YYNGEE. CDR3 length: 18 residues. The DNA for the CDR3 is TGTGCCAGCAGCGTCGGGACAGCCGGACTAGCGGGAGTCGGGGAGCAGTACTTC. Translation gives CASSVGTAGLAGVGEQYF.

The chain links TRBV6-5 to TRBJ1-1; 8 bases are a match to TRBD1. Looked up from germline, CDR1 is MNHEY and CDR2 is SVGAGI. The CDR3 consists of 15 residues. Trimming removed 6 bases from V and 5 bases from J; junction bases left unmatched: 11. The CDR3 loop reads CASSPGSGGRTEAFF. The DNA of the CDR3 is TGTGCCAGCAGCCCGGGGTCAGGGGGCAGAACTGAAGCTTTCTTT.

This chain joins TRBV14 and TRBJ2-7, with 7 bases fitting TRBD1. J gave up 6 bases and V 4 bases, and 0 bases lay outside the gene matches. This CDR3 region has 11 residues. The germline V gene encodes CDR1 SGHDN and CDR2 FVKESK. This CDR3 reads CASSPGGEQYF. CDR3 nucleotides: TGTGCCAGCAGCCCAGGGGGCGAGCAGTACTTC.